Below are 11 T cell receptor beta chains sequenced from a single sample in a study of low-dose radiotherapy and immunotherapy resistance in tumors. Time point indicated: before trial treatment. Primers targeting TRAV and TRBV primed first-strand cDNA, covering alpha and beta chains. The PCR that amplified TCRs ran for around 22 cycles, relying on a constant-region primer and a V-primer adapter. TCRdb itself ran the reads through MiXCR, one entry per CDR3 protein. The sample shows around 99,000 distinct CDR3 sequences, roughly 9% of them seen only once. The sequencing here drew on PBMCs, taken before treatment. These receptors were taken from a male donor with prostate cancer.

This clonotype showed up many times. The CDR3 protein is CASTSPGHYGYTF. The CDR3 region has the DNA TGTGCCAGCACTTCTCCAGGTCACTATGGCTACACCTTC. The rearrangement uses TRBV7-9 and TRBJ1-2; no reliable D call. There are 13 residues in the CDR3. Trimming cost V 7 bases and J 3 bases, with 12 bases left between them. Germline V gene lookup returns CDR1 SEHNR and CDR2 FQNEAQ (reference sequence).

This clonotype has more than one count but fewer than ten. The chain uses TRBV27 and TRBJ2-7, with 9 bases lining up with TRBD1. Trimming removed 0 bases from V and 0 bases from J; junction bases left unmatched: 6. Looked up from germline, CDR1 is MNHEY and CDR2 is SMNVEV (reference sequence). The CDR3 has 17 residues. The CDR3 DNA reads as TGTGCCAGCAGTTTATCGGGACAGGGACTGAGCTCCTACGAGCAGTACTTC. Translation: CASSLSGQGLSSYEQYF.

With regard to this clonotype: This likely traces to a read error, being one base from a far larger clone. The chain is built from TRBV27 and TRBJ2-1; no firm D call. The CDR3 sequence is 13 residues long. Germline V gene data show CDR1 as MNHEY and CDR2 as SMNVEV (reference sequence). The V gene lost 0 bases and the J gene lost 10 bases, with 10 bases spanning the gap. The chain's CDR3 is CASSLSAPYEQFF. In DNA, the CDR3 is TGTGCCAGCAGTTTATCGGCGCCCTACGAGCAGTTCTTC.

Many counts were recorded for this clonotype. The chain joins TRBV29-1 to TRBJ1-2; maybe TRBD1 (5 bases). CDR3 length: 17 amino acids. Germline-derived CDR1 and CDR2 are SQVTM and ANQGSEA. The V end was cut by 5 bases, the J end by 4 bases, with 26 bases between. The CDR3 DNA sequence: TGCAGCGTTAGGGGCATGGGGAAAGGCCGGGGAGTCTATGGCTACACCTTC. Translating gives CSVRGMGKGRGVYGYTF.

This clonotype turned up a few times. The gene calls are TRBV28 and TRBJ2-7; 9 bases align to TRBD1. The CDR3 sequence is 15 residues long. V gave up 6 bases and J gave up 0 bases; unmatched junction bases: 6. The germline gives CDR1 MDHEN, CDR2 SYDVKM. Here the CDR3 DNA reads TGTGCCAGCAGGACTCCGGGACAGGGCTCCTACGAGCAGTACTTC. This encodes CASRTPGQGSYEQYF. The complete variable domain, with remaining parts taken from reference TRBV28 and TRBJ2-7, reads DVKVTQSSRYLVKRTGEKVFLECVQDMDHENMFWYRQDPGLGLRLIYFSYDVKMKEKGDIPEGYSVSREKKERFSLILESASTNQTSMYLCASRTPGQGSYEQYFGPGTRLTVT.

At least ten counts were recorded for this clonotype. This chain links TRBV28 with TRBJ1-4, with D perhaps matching TRBD1 (5 bases). The CDR3 extends over 15 amino acids. With 3 bases removed from V and 7 bases from J, the gap between germline ends came to 15 bases. From germline, CDR1 is MDHEN and CDR2 SYDVKM. CDR3 sequence: CASSFLAGGREKLFF. DNA for the CDR3: TGTGCCAGCAGTTTTCTGGCGGGGGGTCGTGAAAAACTGTTTTTT.

This clonotype was observed many times. The chain carries TRBV11-2 and TRBJ2-7; possibly TRBD2 for D (6 bases). V lost 4 bases to trimming and J lost 6 bases, with 16 bases between them. Per the germline V gene, CDR1 is SGHAT and CDR2 is FQNNGV. This CDR3 is 14 amino acids long. Here the CDR3 reads CASSSRLGAGEQYF. The DNA of the CDR3 is TGTGCCAGCAGCTCGAGACTAGGGGCGGGCGAGCAGTACTTC.

This clonotype was seen at least ten times. The V gene is TRBV7-3, the J gene TRBJ2-1; D uncertain. The CDR3 is 13 residues long. The germline gives CDR1 SGHTA, CDR2 FQGTGA. Trimming shortened V by 1 base and J by 5 bases, and 6 bases separated the two germline ends. CDR3 residues: CASSLSQDNEQFF. The CDR3 nucleotides read TGTGCCAGCAGCTTAAGCCAGGACAATGAGCAGTTCTTC.

This clonotype was found many times. The J gene is TRBJ2-3, the V gene TRBV5-6; tentatively, D is TRBD1 (5 bases). V was pared by 4 bases and J by 2 bases, with 14 bases between. The CDR3 runs to 15 residues. Germline values: CDR1 SGHDT, CDR2 YYEEEE. This chain's CDR3 is CASSPDQGLTDTQYF. The CDR3 region has the DNA TGTGCCAGCAGCCCCGACCAGGGTCTCACAGATACGCAGTATTTT.

In its sample, this clonotype was seen many times. The chain recombines TRBV6-2 or TRBV6-3 with TRBJ2-7, with TRBD1 as a possible D gene (6 bases). V lost 6 bases to trimming and J lost 1 base, with 16 bases between them. Germline V gene sequence: CDR1 MNHEY, CDR2 SVGEGT. The CDR3 consists of 15 residues. The CDR3 protein is CASSVAGTLSYEQYF. CDR3 coding DNA: TGTGCCAGCAGCGTTGCCGGGACACTTTCCTACGAGCAGTACTTC.

This clonotype was found a few times. This chain uses TRBV5-1 with TRBJ2-1; 9 bases line up with TRBD2. With V trimmed by 4 bases and J by 8 bases, 10 bases remained unmatched. The length of the CDR3 is 15 residues. The germline V gene has CDR1 SGHRS and CDR2 YFSETQ. The CDR3 protein is CASSEDGGRADEQFF. The CDR3 region has the DNA TGCGCCAGCAGCGAGGATGGCGGGAGGGCCGATGAGCAGTTCTTC.